Following are 28 T cell receptor beta chains from one sample sequenced in a study of T cell responses to AZD1222 COVID-19 vaccine. The data were produced by immunoSEQ multiplex PCR, yet TCRdb's version contains in-frame clones alone and is incomplete. The table shows around 140,000 clones, with roughly 92% occurring only once. Sequencing was performed on peripheral blood, taken on day 0 of AZD1222 vaccination. All receptors derive from an adult in good health.

The chain carries TRBV6-5 and TRBJ1-5; D may be TRBD1 (5 bases). V lost 0 bases and J lost 3, with 9 bases in between. CDR3 size: 15 residues. Germline V CDR1 and CDR2: MNHEY, SVGAGI. The CDR3 sequence: CASSYSGGTNQPQHF. CDR3 nucleotides: TGTGCCAGCAGTTACTCCGGCGGGACCAATCAGCCCCAGCATTTT.

This chain connects TRBV15 to TRBJ2-3; 8 nucleotides line up with TRBD1. The CDR3 runs 18 residues. J gave up 0 bases and V 7 bases, and 15 bases lay outside the gene matches. Germline V gene sequence: CDR1 LNHNV, CDR2 YYDKDF (reference sequence). CDR3 amino acids: CATTSRQGKKGSTDTQYF. The CDR3 region has the DNA TGTGCCACCACCTCAAGACAGGGGAAGAAGGGTAGCACAGATACGCAGTATTTT. Filled out from reference TRBV15 and TRBJ2-3, the complete variable domain reads DAMVIQNPRYQVTQFGKPVTLSCSQTLNHNVMYWYQQKSSQAPKLLFHYYDKDFNNEADTPDNFQSRRPNTSFCFLDIRSPGLGDTAMYLCATTSRQGKKGSTDTQYFGPGTRLTVL.

V is TRBV6-1 and J is TRBJ1-6; no reliable D call. Trimming stripped 2 bases from V and 7 bases from J, with 9 bases between. The CDR3 is made up of 14 amino acids. Germline values: CDR1 MNHNS, CDR2 SASEGT. The CDR3 protein is CASSENGNNSPLHF. The CDR3 coding sequence is TGTGCCAGCAGTGAAAATGGGAACAATTCACCCCTCCACTTT.

The rearrangement joins TRBV6-4 to TRBJ2-6, with D hard to call. Germline CDR1 is MRHNA and CDR2 is SNTAGT. V lost 2 bases, J lost 2 bases, and 7 bases lay in between. The CDR3 runs 15 residues. In DNA, the CDR3 is TGTGCCAGCAGTGACGCCTCCCCTGGGGCCAACGTCCTGACTTTC. Its protein product is CASSDASPGANVLTF.

This rearrangement joins TRBV19 to TRBJ2-2; possibly TRBD1 or TRBD2 for D (5 bases each). The germline gives CDR1 LNHDA, CDR2 SQIVND (reference sequence). This CDR3 has 13 amino acids. The ends were cut back, 3 bases at V and 6 bases at J, with 8 bases in the middle. CDR3 amino acids: CASSILGAGELFF. In nucleotides, the CDR3 is TGTGCCAGTAGTATCTTGGGGGCCGGGGAGCTGTTTTTT.

The chain recombines TRBV27 with TRBJ1-2; no reliable D call. Trimming left V 5 bases short and J 2 bases short, with 9 bases between. The CDR3 consists of 13 residues. Per the germline V gene, CDR1 is MNHEY and CDR2 is SMNVEV (reference sequence). CDR3: CASSQYLNYGYTF. The DNA of the CDR3 is TGTGCCAGCAGTCAGTACTTGAACTATGGCTACACCTTC.

This chain joins TRBV5-6 and TRBJ1-2; D possibly corresponds to TRBD1 (5 bases). The germline CDR1 and CDR2 sequences are SGHDT and YYEEEE. V was shortened by 5 bases and J by 3 bases, with 23 bases between the two germline ends. This CDR3 is 17 amino acids long. CDR3: CASRPQVRMTEHYGYTF. The DNA for the CDR3 is TGTGCCAGCAGACCCCAAGTCAGGATGACAGAGCACTATGGCTACACCTTC.

This sequence joins TRBV4-1 and TRBJ2-3; D is unresolved. This CDR3 contains 18 residues. Trimming left V 1 base short and J 4 bases short, with 21 bases between. Germline loops: CDR1 MGHRA, CDR2 YSYEKL. CDR3 loop: CASSQVHLGFRVADTQYF. CDR3 bases: TGCGCCAGCAGCCAAGTGCATTTGGGCTTTAGAGTCGCAGATACGCAGTATTTT.

This sequence joins TRBV11-2 and TRBJ2-7, with D possibly being TRBD1 or TRBD2 (5 bases each). There are 15 residues in the CDR3. Germline V gives CDR1 SGHAT, CDR2 FQNNGV. Between the trimmed V and J ends, which lost 0 bases and 0 bases, there was a span of 9 bases. CDR3 bases: TGTGCCAGCAGCTTAGATTGGGACGCCTCCTACGAGCAGTACTTC. Its translation: CASSLDWDASYEQYF.

The chain has TRBV30 and TRBJ2-2; D gene ambiguous. This CDR3 region has 14 residues. Germline values: CDR1 GTSNPN, CDR2 SVGIG (reference sequence). Deletions cut 0 bases from V and 8 bases from J, with 13 bases between. The CDR3: CAWSVRRTVGELFF. As DNA, the CDR3 is TGTGCCTGGAGTGTACGAAGGACGGTTGGGGAGCTGTTTTTT.

This clone was found once. The chain carries TRBV25-1 and TRBJ2-7; D is possibly TRBD2 (6 bases). V lost 1 base and J lost 5, with 18 bases in between. Germline-derived CDR1 and CDR2 are MGHDK and SYGVNS. CDR3 length: 16 residues. The DNA for the CDR3 is TGTGCCAGCAGTGAATGGTCTGATGGGAGGCTCCACGAGCAGTACTTC. Translated: CASSEWSDGRLHEQYF.

This chain uses TRBV10-2 with TRBJ1-5; tentatively, D is TRBD1 (6 bases). The ends were cut back, 0 bases at V and 3 bases at J, with 15 bases in the middle. Germline values: CDR1 WSHSY, CDR2 SAAADI. The CDR3 runs 17 residues. CDR3 nucleotides: TGCGCCAGCAGTGAGTCGTGGGTAGGGGGGTACAATCAGCCCCAGCATTTT. As protein: CASSESWVGGYNQPQHF.

The chain is built from TRBV10-3 and TRBJ1-1; D gene ambiguous. V gave up 6 bases and J gave up 7 bases, with 9 bases separating them. Germline CDR1 and CDR2: ENHRY and SYGVKD. The CDR3 extends over 11 amino acids. CDR3 sequence reads: CAIRVGLEAFF. CDR3 coding DNA: TGTGCCATCAGGGTCGGCCTTGAAGCTTTCTTT.

The gene calls are TRBV10-3 and TRBJ2-7, with TRBD2 identical over 14 bases. The CDR3 is 16 amino acids. The ends lost 0 bases at V and 6 bases at J; junction bases unmatched: 4. CDR1 and CDR2 (germline): ENHRY, SYGVKD. CDR3 amino acids: CAISESGLAGEAEQYF. In DNA, the CDR3 is TGTGCCATCAGTGAGTCGGGACTAGCGGGAGAGGCCGAGCAGTACTTC.

The V and J genes are TRBV4-1 and TRBJ1-2, with 9 bases matching TRBD1. CDR3 length equals 19 residues. Germline V gene lookup returns CDR1 MGHRA and CDR2 YSYEKL. V shed 0 bases, J shed 2 bases, and the junction held 13 bases outside the gene matches. In nucleotides, the CDR3 is TGCGCCAGCAGCCAAGAATGGAGCAGCGTGGACAGGGGAAACTATGGCTACACCTTC. Amino acid sequence: CASSQEWSSVDRGNYGYTF.

Written as DNA, the CDR3 is TGTGCCAGCAGCTCTTCGACAGGACTCTCCTACGAGCAGTACTTC. As protein: CASSSSTGLSYEQYF. V usage is TRBV9 and J usage is TRBJ2-7, with TRBD1 as a possible D gene (6 bases). The CDR3 contains 15 residues. Trimming pared 4 bases from V and 0 bases from J, leaving 14 bases between. Germline loops: CDR1 SGDLS, CDR2 YYNGEE.

The rearrangement links TRBV4-1 to TRBJ1-5, with D possibly TRBD1 on 5 matching bases. The V end was cut by 5 bases, the J end by 1 base, with 9 bases between. CDR1 and CDR2 from the germline V gene are MGHRA and YSYEKL. The length of the CDR3 is 14 residues. The CDR3 coding sequence is TGCGCCAGCAGCGCCCGGGACAGCAATCAGCCCCAGCATTTT. This encodes CASSARDSNQPQHF.

The count of this clone is one. The J gene is TRBJ1-1, the V gene TRBV25-1, with D unclear. This CDR3 spans 17 amino acids. Trimming left V 6 bases short and J 0 bases short, with 20 bases between. Germline-derived CDR1 and CDR2 are MGHDK and SYGVNS. CDR3 nucleotide sequence: TGTGCCAGCAGAGATTCAGCCCGGGGATGGGTGAACACTGAAGCTTTCTTT. Translation gives CASRDSARGWVNTEAFF.

This chain connects TRBV7-8 to TRBJ2-7; TRBD2 might be the D (5 bases). This CDR3 spans 17 amino acids. The germline V and J ends were trimmed by 7 bases and 2 bases, with 24 bases remaining between them. From germline, CDR1 is SGHVS and CDR2 FQNEAQ. CDR3 DNA: TGTGCCAGCACCCCAAAGGCTTTACCGGACGGGACCTACGAGCAGTACTTC. Its translation is CASTPKALPDGTYEQYF.

The chain uses TRBV9 and TRBJ2-7; 9 nucleotides match TRBD1. Germline CDR1 SGDLS, CDR2 YYNGEE. The ends lost 7 bases at V and 5 bases at J; junction bases unmatched: 13. The CDR3 is 15 amino acids. In nucleotides, the CDR3 is TGTGCCAGCTCACTGGGGGGGACAGGGATCCACGAGCAGTACTTC. Its protein product is CASSLGGTGIHEQYF.

The chain couples TRBV19 to TRBJ2-6; D is undetermined. The CDR3 has 15 residues. Germline V gene data show CDR1 as LNHDA and CDR2 as SQIVND (reference sequence). Trimming removed 5 bases from V and 0 bases from J, with 8 bases in between. As DNA, the CDR3 is TGTGCCAGTAGTTCCACATCCTCTGGGGCCAACGTCCTGACTTTC. It encodes CASSSTSSGANVLTF. Looking up the rest from reference TRBV19 and TRBJ2-6 gives the full variable domain: DGGITQSPKYLFRKEGQNVTLSCEQNLNHDAMYWYRQDPGQGLRLIYYSQIVNDFQKGDIAEGYSVSREKKESFPLTVTSAQKNPTAFYLCASSSTSSGANVLTFGAGSRLTVL.

The DNA of the CDR3 is TGTGCCAGTAGTCAGTGGACGGGAGGAACCTATGGCTACACCTTC. Residues: CASSQWTGGTYGYTF. The chain employs TRBV19 and TRBJ1-2; no reliable D call. CDR3 length: 15 residues. The germline CDR1 and CDR2 sequences are LNHDA and SQIVND (reference sequence). The V and J ends lost 5 bases and 4 bases respectively, with 17 bases between them. Based on the CDR3 plus reference TRBV19 and TRBJ1-2, the full variable domain is DGGITQSPKYLFRKEGQNVTLSCEQNLNHDAMYWYRQDPGQGLRLIYYSQIVNDFQKGDIAEGYSVSREKKESFPLTVTSAQKNPTAFYLCASSQWTGGTYGYTFGSGTRLTVV.

This clone was recorded a few times. This chain connects TRBV3-1 (or the pseudogene TRBV3-2) to TRBJ1-1; D uncertain. This CDR3 has 13 residues. V was shortened by 4 bases and J by 0 bases, with 6 bases between the two germline ends. The germline gives CDR1 LGHDT, CDR2 YNNKEL (reference sequence). CDR3 nucleotide sequence: TGTGCCAGCAGCCTCAGCATGAACACTGAAGCTTTCTTT. This translates into CASSLSMNTEAFF.

This clone showed up just a few times. The chain has TRBV14 and TRBJ1-1; D unresolved. CDR1 and CDR2 (germline): SGHDN, FVKESK. The CDR3 loop spans 13 amino acids. Deletions cut 1 base from V and 10 bases from J, with 13 bases between. This CDR3 reads CASSQVVGLTAFF. The DNA for the CDR3 is TGTGCCAGCAGCCAAGTTGTAGGGCTTACAGCTTTCTTT.

The chain carries TRBV12-3 or TRBV12-4 and TRBJ1-1, with 7 bases that match TRBD1. V lost 6 bases, J lost 4 bases, and 5 bases stayed unmatched. The CDR3 consists of 13 residues. CDR3 DNA sequence: TGTGCCAGCAGCGGACAGGTAGGCACTGAAGCTTTCTTT. Translated, it gives CASSGQVGTEAFF.

This chain connects TRBV12-3 or TRBV12-4 to TRBJ1-5; no definite D call. V lost 7 bases, J lost 0 bases, and 4 bases lay in between. CDR3 size: 12 residues. CDR3: CASTYSNQPQHF. Here the CDR3 DNA reads TGTGCCAGCACGTATAGCAATCAGCCCCAGCATTTT.

The V gene is TRBV29-1, the J gene TRBJ2-1; 12 positions match TRBD2. The germline V gene encodes CDR1 SQVTM and CDR2 ANQGSEA. The V gene end was trimmed by 3 bases and the J gene end by 6 bases; junction bases not matched to a gene: 6. CDR3 length: 15 residues. DNA for the CDR3: TGCAGCGTTGAGCTAGCGGGAGGGTGGGGCAATGAGCAGTTCTTC. The encoded protein is CSVELAGGWGNEQFF.

The chain employs TRBV9 and TRBJ1-2; possible D gene TRBD1, 6 bases. The CDR3 is made up of 15 amino acids. V was shortened by 3 bases and J by 5 bases, with 17 bases between the two germline ends. Germline lookup yields CDR1 SGDLS and CDR2 YYNGEE. The CDR3 DNA reads TGTGCCAGCAGCGCCCTCGAACCAGGGGTTTATGGCTACACCTTC. This codes for CASSALEPGVYGYTF.